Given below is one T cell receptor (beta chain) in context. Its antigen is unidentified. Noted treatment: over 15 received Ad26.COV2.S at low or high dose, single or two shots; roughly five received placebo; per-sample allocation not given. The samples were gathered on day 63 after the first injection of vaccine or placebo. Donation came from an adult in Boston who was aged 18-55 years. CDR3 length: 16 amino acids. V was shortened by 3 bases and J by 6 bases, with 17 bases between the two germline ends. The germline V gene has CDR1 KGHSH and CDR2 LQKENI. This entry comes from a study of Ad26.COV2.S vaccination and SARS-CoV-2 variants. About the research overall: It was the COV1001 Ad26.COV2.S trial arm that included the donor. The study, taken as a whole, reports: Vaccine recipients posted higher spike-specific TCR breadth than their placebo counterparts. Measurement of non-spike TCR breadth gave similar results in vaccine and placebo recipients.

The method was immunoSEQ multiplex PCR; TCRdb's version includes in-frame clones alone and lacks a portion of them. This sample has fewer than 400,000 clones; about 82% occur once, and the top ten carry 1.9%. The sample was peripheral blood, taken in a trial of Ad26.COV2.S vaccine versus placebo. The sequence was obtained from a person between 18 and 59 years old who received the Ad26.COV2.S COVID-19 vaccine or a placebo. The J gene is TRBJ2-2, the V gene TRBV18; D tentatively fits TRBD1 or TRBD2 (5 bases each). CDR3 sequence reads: CASSPSNGAVAGELFF. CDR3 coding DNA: TGTGCCAGCTCACCCAGTAACGGGGCTGTGGCCGGGGAGCTGTTTTTT. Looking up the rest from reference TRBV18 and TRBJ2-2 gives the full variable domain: NAGVMQNPRHLVRRRGQEARLRCSPMKGHSHVYWYRQLPEEGLKFMVYLQKENIIDESGMPKERFSAEFPKEGPSILRIQQVVRGDSAAYFCASSPSNGAVAGELFFGEGSRLTVL.